This T cell receptor (beta chain) came from a study of blood T cells in healthy people across ages. Looking at the study overall: The template switching approach captured approximately one barcoded beta molecule for every two T cells.

The CDR3 spans 16 residues. The germline gives CDR1 SGHRS, CDR2 YFSETQ. The V gene lost 2 bases and the J gene lost 5 bases, with 16 bases spanning the gap. Remarks on this clonotype: Its specificity is not known.

Broader study findings: Strong correlation was found linking TCR beta diversity to naive T cell percentage.

Then a second PCR, running roughly 7 to 11 cycles, was carried out with a sample-barcoded 5' primer and a J-beta primer mix. TCRdb reanalysed the 5' RACE reads using MiXCR and keeps one entry per CDR3 protein. The sample gives roughly 1.9 million distinct CDR3 sequences, about two fifths of which show up once; under 30% is in the top ten. Isolating PBMCs gave at least 7 million of these cells per sample. Per sample, extraction of total RNA gave at least 5.5 micrograms in every case. The rearrangement joins TRBV5-1 to TRBJ2-2; D remains ambiguous. This receptor was obtained from a human donor in good health. Sequencing used blood. The chain's CDR3 is CASSFVRFKQTGELFF. CDR3 coding DNA: TGCGCCAGCAGCTTCGTTCGATTCAAACAGACCGGGGAGCTGTTTTTT.